These 20 T cell receptor beta chains were sequenced from one sample in a study of cytomegalovirus exposure and HLA in healthy donors. PCR used 60 Vbeta primers and 13 Jbeta primers. Sequenced by immunoSEQ multiplex PCR; TCRdb stores in-frame clones only, minus some. In the table there are around 25,000 clones, roughly 73% of which are singletons. The sample comprised PBMCs. All receptors derive from a male donor in good health and CMV-seronegative.

This clone was picked up a small number of times. The DNA for the CDR3 is TGTGCCAGCTCACCACCGCAGGTACAGAACACTGAAGCTTTCTTT. This translates into CASSPPQVQNTEAFF. V gene TRBV18 combines with J gene TRBJ1-1, with no clear D. Trimming pared 0 bases from V and 1 base from J, leaving 9 bases between. This CDR3 region has 15 residues. Germline V gene lookup returns CDR1 KGHSH and CDR2 LQKENI.

The chain links TRBV9 to TRBJ2-7; tentatively, D is TRBD2 (6 bases). This CDR3 region has 16 residues. Germline lookup yields CDR1 SGDLS and CDR2 YYNGEE. The V end was cut by 4 bases, the J end by 2 bases, with 19 bases between. Here the CDR3 DNA reads TGTGCCAGCAGCTGGGACCGGGAGACGGATACCTACGAGCAGTACTTC. This sequence encodes CASSWDRETDTYEQYF.

The chain carries TRBV9 and TRBJ2-7, with a possible D match to TRBD2 (6 bases). V dropped 2 bases and J dropped 3 bases, with 12 bases sitting between them. The length of the CDR3 is 14 residues. CDR1 SGDLS and CDR2 YYNGEE come from the germline V gene. CDR3 sequence reads: CASSVHHSGYEQYF. In nucleotides, the CDR3 is TGTGCCAGCAGCGTCCACCATAGCGGCTACGAGCAGTACTTC.

J is TRBJ2-6 and V is TRBV4-1; 8 nucleotides align to TRBD1. CDR1 and CDR2 from the germline V gene are MGHRA and YSYEKL. Trimming cost V 0 bases and J 0 bases; bases outside gene matches: 13. This CDR3 has 21 residues. The CDR3 coding sequence is TGCGCCAGCAGCCAAGATCCCCACCGACAGGGGTTAAGCTCTGGGGCCAACGTCCTGACTTTC. This gives the protein CASSQDPHRQGLSSGANVLTF.

This sequence joins TRBV9 and TRBJ2-3; TRBD2 is a possible D gene (5 bases). CDR3 length: 17 amino acids. The V end lost 3 bases, the J end lost 0 bases, and 17 bases lay between the germline ends. CDR1 is SGDLS, CDR2 YYNGEE, per germline. In DNA form, the CDR3 reads TGTGCCAGCAGCGAAGACCCAATAGCGAAGAGCACAGATACGCAGTATTTT. Translation gives CASSEDPIAKSTDTQYF.

CDR3 DNA sequence: TGTGCCAGCAGGGCCGTAGCGGGCGTGGCCCTAAGCGATGAGCAGTTCTTC. Translating it yields CASRAVAGVALSDEQFF. The chain is built from TRBV2 and TRBJ2-1; 7 nucleotides match TRBD2. This CDR3 comprises 17 residues. The ends lost 6 bases at V and 8 bases at J; junction bases unmatched: 19. CDR1 SNHLY and CDR2 FYNNEI come from the germline V gene.

On this clone: One end of the junction is discordant with germline, which a read error may explain. The chain carries TRBV10-3 and TRBJ1-5; D is ambiguous. The germline CDR1 and CDR2 sequences are ENHRY and SYGVKD. The CDR3 loop spans 14 amino acids. The CDR3: CAISEGDSNQPRHF. CDR3 DNA: TGTGCCATCAGTGAAGGAGATAGCAATCAGCCCCGGCATTTT.

The chain couples TRBV11-2 to TRBJ1-2; tentative D call: TRBD1 (5 bases). The CDR3 contains 12 residues. V lost 8 bases, J lost 8 bases, and 15 bases lay in between. Germline loops: CDR1 SGHAT, CDR2 FQNNGV. For the CDR3, the DNA is TGTGCCAGCGGGGGAGGGGCGCAGGGCTACACCTTC. It specifies CASGGGAQGYTF.

In DNA form, the CDR3 reads TGTGCCAGCAGGAACAGGGGGCCTAATGAAAAACTGTTTTTT. It is translated as CASRNRGPNEKLFF. The chain carries TRBV5-6 and TRBJ1-4, with TRBD1 matching over 9 bases. CDR1 is SGHDT and CDR2 is YYEEEE in the germline V gene. Trimming took 5 bases from V and 3 from J; bases not matched to a gene: 2. This CDR3 region has 14 residues.

The chain recombines TRBV5-6 with TRBJ2-7; D is unclear. CDR3 size: 13 residues. CDR1 is SGHDT, CDR2 YYEEEE, per germline. V lost 0 bases and J 3 bases, leaving 7 bases between the germline ends. CDR3 coding DNA: TGTGCCAGCAGCTTGGGTGGGCTCTACGAGCAGTACTTC. Translation: CASSLGGLYEQYF.

This chain uses TRBV28 with TRBJ2-7, with 14 bases that match TRBD2. The germline V gene encodes CDR1 MDHEN and CDR2 SYDVKM. This CDR3 is 15 amino acids long. J lost 4 bases, V lost 5 bases, and 4 bases had no gene match. DNA of the CDR3: TGTGCCAGCAGTCCCGGGACTAGCGGGAGTTACGAGCAGTACTTC. This translates into CASSPGTSGSYEQYF.

V gene TRBV6-4 combines with J gene TRBJ2-1; 13 positions match TRBD2. J was trimmed by 9 bases and V by 3 bases; bases with no gene match: 5. CDR1 and CDR2 from the germline V gene are MRHNA and SNTAGT. This CDR3 has 15 residues. CDR3 DNA: TGTGCCAGCAGTGATGGGACTAGCGGGGTCAGTGAGCAGTTCTTC. The encoded protein is CASSDGTSGVSEQFF.

This chain joins TRBV7-9 and TRBJ2-7; perhaps TRBD2 as D (5 bases). This CDR3 is 12 amino acids long. Trimming shortened V by 3 bases and J by 4 bases, and 7 bases separated the two germline ends. The germline gives CDR1 SEHNR, CDR2 FQNEAQ (reference sequence). The CDR3 sequence is CASSFEGYEQYF. Written as DNA, the CDR3 is TGTGCCAGCAGCTTTGAGGGTTACGAGCAGTACTTC.

This clone was counted only a few times. V and J are TRBV4-3 and TRBJ2-3; 9 bases line up with TRBD1. The germline gives CDR1 LGHNA, CDR2 YSLEER. The V and J ends lost 3 bases and 2 bases, in that order; junction bases with no gene match: 3. The CDR3 is 15 residues long. CDR3 loop: CASSHGQGHTDTQYF. DNA of the CDR3: TGCGCCAGCAGCCATGGACAGGGGCACACAGATACGCAGTATTTT.

The rearrangement joins TRBV30 to TRBJ1-2; 7 bases align to TRBD1. The CDR3 runs 14 residues. The germline V gene encodes CDR1 GTSNPN and CDR2 SVGIG (reference sequence). After removal of 4 bases from V and 4 bases from J, the junction contained 9 bases not matched to a gene. The CDR3 protein is CAWTTGVSSYGYTF. The CDR3 DNA reads TGTGCCTGGACCACAGGGGTATCCTCCTATGGCTACACCTTC.

CDR3: CASSLDPETEAFF. The CDR3 DNA sequence: TGTGCCAGCAGCTTAGATCCCGAGACTGAAGCTTTCTTT. This rearrangement joins TRBV11-3 to TRBJ1-1; D gene ambiguous. The V end lost 0 bases, the J end lost 5 bases, and 7 bases lay between the germline ends. Germline lookup yields CDR1 SGHNT and CDR2 YENEEA. The CDR3 is 13 residues long.

The CDR3 loop reads CASRAPGLGVTYGYTF. CDR3 bases: TGTGCCAGCAGAGCTCCGGGTCTAGGGGTGACTTATGGCTACACCTTC. The chain joins TRBV28 to TRBJ1-2; possible D gene TRBD1, 5 bases. The V end was cut by 6 bases, the J end by 5 bases, with 22 bases between. From germline, CDR1 is MDHEN and CDR2 SYDVKM. CDR3 size: 16 residues.

V usage is TRBV27 and J usage is TRBJ2-2; D may be TRBD2 (6 bases). This CDR3 is built from 14 residues. The V and J ends lost 4 bases and 5 bases respectively, with 11 bases between them. Germline values: CDR1 MNHEY, CDR2 SMNVEV (reference sequence). This chain's CDR3 is CASSWGLQTGELFF. DNA for the CDR3: TGTGCCAGCAGTTGGGGACTCCAGACCGGGGAGCTGTTTTTT.

The chain combines TRBV7-2 with TRBJ2-3, with no clear D. Germline V gene lookup returns CDR1 SGHTA and CDR2 FQGNSA. The V gene lost 6 bases and the J gene lost 3 bases, with 7 bases spanning the gap. The CDR3 runs to 12 residues. DNA of the CDR3: TGTGCCAGCAGTTCTCTTACAGATACGCAGTATTTT. This codes for CASSSLTDTQYF.

The chain joins TRBV4-3 to TRBJ2-2; D may be TRBD2 (6 bases). The CDR3 runs to 15 residues. Germline V gene data show CDR1 as LGHNA and CDR2 as YSLEER. Trimming stripped 0 bases from V and 2 bases from J, with 7 bases between. The CDR3 loop reads CASSQDTSNTGELFF. The CDR3 bases are TGCGCCAGCAGCCAAGATACTAGCAACACCGGGGAGCTGTTTTTT.